This T cell receptor beta chain came from a study of T cell clones after liver transplantation. About the research overall: In this trial, immunosuppression withdrawal was attempted within 2 years of liver transplant.

Data came from immunoSEQ multiplex PCR; TCRdb stores just in-frame clones and leaves some out. The top ten clones hold about 0.6% of a sample with about 74,000 clones, 75% to 90% of them seen once. Germline V gene lookup returns CDR1 SEHNR and CDR2 FQNEAQ (reference sequence). This CDR3 has 15 amino acids. Trimming cost V 5 bases and J 7 bases; bases outside gene matches: 10. The material sequenced was CD4+ T cells from blood, taken before liver transplant. This clonotype was sampled from a human donor who received a liver transplant. The chain employs TRBV7-9 and TRBJ2-1, with 8 positions matching TRBD2. CDR3 in amino acids: CASSRAGGLVNEQFF. For the CDR3, the DNA is TGTGCCAGCAGCCGGGCGGGAGGACTGGTGAATGAGCAGTTCTTC.